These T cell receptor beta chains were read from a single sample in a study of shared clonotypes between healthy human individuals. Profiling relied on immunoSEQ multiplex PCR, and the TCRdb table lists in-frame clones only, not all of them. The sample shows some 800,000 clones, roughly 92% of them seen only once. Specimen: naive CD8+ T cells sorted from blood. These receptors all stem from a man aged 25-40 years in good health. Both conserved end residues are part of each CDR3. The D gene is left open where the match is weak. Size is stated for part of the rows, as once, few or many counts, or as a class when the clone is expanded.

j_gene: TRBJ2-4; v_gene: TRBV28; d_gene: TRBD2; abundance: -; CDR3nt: TGTGCCAGCAGCCCTCCCCCTACTAGCGGGAGTAGGGCCAAAAACATTCAGTACTTC; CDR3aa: CASSPPPTSGSRAKNIQYF
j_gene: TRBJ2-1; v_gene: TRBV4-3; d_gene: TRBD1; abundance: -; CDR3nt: TGCGCCAGCAGCCAAGGATGGGGGCTCTCCGGACAGGGTATATACAATGAGCAGTTCTTC; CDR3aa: CASSQGWGLSGQGIYNEQFF
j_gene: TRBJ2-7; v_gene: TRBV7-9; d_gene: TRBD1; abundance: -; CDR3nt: TGTGCCAGCAGCTCGGGACAGGACCACGAGCAGTACTTC; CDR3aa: CASSSGQDHEQYF
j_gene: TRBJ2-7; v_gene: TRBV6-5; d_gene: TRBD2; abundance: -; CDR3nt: TGTGCCCTAAAGCCGGGACTAGCGGGAGGGTGCGAGCAGTACTTC; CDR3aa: CALKPGLAGGCEQYF
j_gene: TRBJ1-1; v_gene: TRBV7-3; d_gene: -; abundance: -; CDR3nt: TGTGCCAGCAGCTCGACACCAGGGGATCGTCCGAACACTGAAGCTTTCTTT; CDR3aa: CASSSTPGDRPNTEAFF
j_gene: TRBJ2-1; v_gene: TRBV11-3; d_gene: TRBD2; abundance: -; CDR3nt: TGTGCCAGCAGCTCTCGGTGGGGGACTAGCGGGATTTATGAGCAGTTCTTC; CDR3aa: CASSSRWGTSGIYEQFF
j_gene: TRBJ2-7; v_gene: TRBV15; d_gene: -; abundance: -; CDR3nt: TGTGCCACCAGCAGAGATCGTGGTATATCCTACGAGCAGTACTTC; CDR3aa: CATSRDRGISYEQYF
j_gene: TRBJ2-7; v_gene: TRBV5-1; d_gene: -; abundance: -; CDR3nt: TGCGCCAGCAGCCGACAAGGGGAGCAGTACTTC; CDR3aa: CASSRQGEQYF
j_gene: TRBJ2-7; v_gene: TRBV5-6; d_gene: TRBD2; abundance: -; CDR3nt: TGTGCCAGCAGCTTGGGGCTCGGAACTAGCGGATACGAGCAGTACTTC; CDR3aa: CASSLGLGTSGYEQYF
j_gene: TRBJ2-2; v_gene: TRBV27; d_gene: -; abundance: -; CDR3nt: TGTGCCAGCAGTTTATCGTCTGCCGGGGAGCTGTTTTTT; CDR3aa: CASSLSSAGELFF
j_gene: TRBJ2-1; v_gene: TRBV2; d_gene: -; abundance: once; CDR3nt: TGTGCCAGCCGGGGCGCCTTCAATGAGCAGTTCTTC; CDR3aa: CASRGAFNEQFF
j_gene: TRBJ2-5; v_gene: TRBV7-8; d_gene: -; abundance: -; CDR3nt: TGTGCCAGCAGCCCCAAGGCAGGGAGTGAGACCCAGTACTTC; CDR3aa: CASSPKAGSETQYF
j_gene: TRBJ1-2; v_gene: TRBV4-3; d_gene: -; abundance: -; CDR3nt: TGCGCCAGCAGCCAAGACAGGGGAACTTACTATGGCTACACCTTC; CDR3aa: CASSQDRGTYYGYTF
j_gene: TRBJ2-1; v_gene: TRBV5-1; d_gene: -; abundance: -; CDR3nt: TGCGCCAGCAGCTTGGGGTCCCTAGGGGTTGAGCAGTTCTTC; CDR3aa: CASSLGSLGVEQFF
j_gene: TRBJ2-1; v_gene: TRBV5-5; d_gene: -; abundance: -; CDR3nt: TGTGCCAGCAGCTTGTCTTTTCTAGGGAGCTCCTACAATGAGCAGTTCTTC; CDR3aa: CASSLSFLGSSYNEQFF
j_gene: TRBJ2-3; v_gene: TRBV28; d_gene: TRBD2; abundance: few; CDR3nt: TGTGCCAGCAGTTACACTGGGACTAGCGGCACAGATACGCAGTATTTT; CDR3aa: CASSYTGTSGTDTQYF
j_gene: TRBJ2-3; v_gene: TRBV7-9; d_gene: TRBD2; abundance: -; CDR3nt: TGTGCCAGCAGCTTCCCTAAGCGGGAGAGCACAGATACGCAGTATTTT; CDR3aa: CASSFPKRESTDTQYF
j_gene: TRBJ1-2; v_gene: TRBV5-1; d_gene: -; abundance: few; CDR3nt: TGCGCCAGCAGCTCCGGACACGGTGCGTCCGATGGCTACACCTTC; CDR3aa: CASSSGHGASDGYTF
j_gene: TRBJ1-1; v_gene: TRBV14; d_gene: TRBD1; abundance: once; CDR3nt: TGTGCCAGCAGCAATTTGGACAGGGGGCCTGTCACTGAAGCTTTCTTT; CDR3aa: CASSNLDRGPVTEAFF
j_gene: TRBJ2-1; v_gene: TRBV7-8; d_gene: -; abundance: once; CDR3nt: TGTGCCAGCAGCTTACCAGTCAGCGCCCCAGAGACCGAATATGAGCAGTTCTTC; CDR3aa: CASSLPVSAPETEYEQFF
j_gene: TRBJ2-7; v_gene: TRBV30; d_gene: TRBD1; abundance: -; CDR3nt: TGTGCCTTCAATCCGGGACAGGGGTTCTACGAGCAGTACTTC; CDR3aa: CAFNPGQGFYEQYF
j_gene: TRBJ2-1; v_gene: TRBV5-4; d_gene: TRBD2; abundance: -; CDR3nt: TGTGCCAGCAGCACTAGCGGGAGGCCATACAATGAGCAGTTCTTC; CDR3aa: CASSTSGRPYNEQFF